The 30 T cell receptor beta chains below all came from one sample that was sequenced in a study of cytomegalovirus exposure and HLA in healthy donors. The study ran its PCR with 60 Vbeta and 13 Jbeta primers. Libraries were prepared by immunoSEQ multiplex PCR; TCRdb keeps only in-frame clonotypes and omits some of them. The profile shows fewer than 85,000 clones, roughly 84% of them singletons. The sample consisted of PBMCs. These receptors were taken from a man between 65 and 85 years old in good health and CMV-seropositive.

The count of this clone is one. The chain carries TRBV4-3 and TRBJ2-2; 7 bases line up with TRBD2. The CDR3 contains 15 residues. The trim removed 0 bases at V and 5 bases at J, leaving 3 bases unmatched. Germline V lookup: CDR1 LGHNA, CDR2 YSLEER. The CDR3 DNA is TGCGCCAGCAGCCAAGAGGGAGGGAAAACCGGGGAGCTGTTTTTT. Translating gives CASSQEGGKTGELFF.

The DNA for the CDR3 is TGTGCCAGCAGCTTAGTGCCTAGCGGGAGCACAGATACGCAGTATTTT. Encoded protein: CASSLVPSGSTDTQYF. The chain is built from TRBV11-2 and TRBJ2-3; 8 bases agree with TRBD2. This CDR3 spans 16 amino acids. The trim removed 1 base at V and 0 bases at J, leaving 3 bases unmatched. CDR1 is SGHAT and CDR2 is FQNNGV in the germline V gene.

V is TRBV19 and J is TRBJ2-1, with 7 bases that match TRBD2. The CDR3 loop spans 15 amino acids. Germline loops: CDR1 LNHDA, CDR2 SQIVND (reference sequence). V shed 8 bases, J shed 0 bases, and the junction held 7 bases outside the gene matches. The chain's CDR3 is CASSGLAGSYNEQFF. The DNA for the CDR3 is TGTGCCAGTTCGGGCTTAGCGGGCTCCTACAATGAGCAGTTCTTC.

This clone appeared a few times. This sequence joins TRBV7-7 and TRBJ2-3; the match to TRBD2 covers 11 bases. Trimming at V came to 3 bases and at J to 5 bases, leaving 4 bases not matched to a gene. The CDR3 runs to 15 residues. The germline CDR1 and CDR2 sequences are SSHAT and FNYEAQ (reference sequence). The CDR3 bases are TGTGCCAGCAGCTTGGTAGCGGGGGGGGAAGATACGCAGTATTTT. It encodes CASSLVAGGEDTQYF.

This chain uses TRBV5-1 with TRBJ1-3; the D gene is possibly TRBD1 (5 bases). Per the germline V gene, CDR1 is SGHRS and CDR2 is YFSETQ. The CDR3 runs 15 residues. Trimming removed 5 bases at V and 8 bases at J, with 20 bases between. The CDR3 DNA reads as TGCGCCAGCAGACTTGACAGATCCTTAGGTGACACCATATATTTT. Translating it yields CASRLDRSLGDTIYF.

The chain carries TRBV5-4 and TRBJ2-2; D not resolved. V was pared by 6 bases and J by 7 bases, with 7 bases between. Germline CDR1 SGHNT, CDR2 YYREEE (reference sequence). The CDR3 sequence is 11 residues long. This CDR3 reads CASTRGGELFF. CDR3 coding DNA: TGTGCCAGCACCCGAGGCGGGGAGCTGTTTTTT. The whole variable domain, filled in from reference TRBV5-4 and TRBJ2-2, reads ETGVTQSPTHLIKTRGQQVTLRCSSQSGHNTVSWYQQALGQGPQFIFQYYREEENGRGNFPPRFSGLQFPNYSSELNVNALELDDSALYLCASTRGGELFFGEGSRLTVL.

V usage is TRBV7-2 and J usage is TRBJ2-7; possible D gene TRBD1, 5 bases. CDR1 is SGHTA, CDR2 FQGNSA, per germline. V gave up 8 bases and J gave up 1 base, with 15 bases separating them. This CDR3 contains 14 residues. The DNA for the CDR3 is TGTGCCAGCTCAGGGTCCTTACCTTCCTACGAGCAGTACTTC. It translates to CASSGSLPSYEQYF.

The V call is TRBV6-1, the J call TRBJ1-2; D is ambiguous. CDR1 and CDR2 (germline): MNHNS, SASEGT. The CDR3 extends over 16 amino acids. Trimming shortened V by 2 bases and J by 4 bases, and 17 bases separated the two germline ends. The CDR3 bases are TGTGCCAGCAGTGAAAGACGCGGGGAAGTGTCCTATGGCTACACCTTC. This codes for CASSERRGEVSYGYTF.

This sequence joins TRBV4-3 and TRBJ2-7; D is undetermined. V was cut by 1 base and J by 0 bases, with 7 bases left in between. The length of the CDR3 is 14 residues. Germline V gives CDR1 LGHNA, CDR2 YSLEER. For the CDR3, the DNA is TGCGCCAGCAGCCAAGTGGCAGGCTCCTACGAGCAGTACTTC. It codes for CASSQVAGSYEQYF.

The chain uses TRBV6-5 and TRBJ1-4; 7 bases map to TRBD1. Trimming at V came to 5 bases and at J to 8 bases, leaving 11 bases not matched to a gene. Germline CDR1 and CDR2: MNHEY and SVGAGI. The CDR3 runs to 15 residues. CDR3: CASSTLDRRREKLFF. The CDR3 nucleotides read TGTGCCAGCAGTACACTGGACAGGAGACGGGAAAAACTGTTTTTT.

The chain uses TRBV30 and TRBJ2-7; D might be TRBD1 (5 bases). Trimming removed 2 bases at V and 4 bases at J, with 18 bases between. This CDR3 has 15 residues. Per germline, CDR1 GTSNPN and CDR2 SVGIG (reference sequence). CDR3 sequence reads: CAWSSSDMYQYEQYF. Written as DNA, the CDR3 is TGTGCCTGGAGTTCTTCGGACATGTATCAATACGAGCAGTACTTC.

The rearrangement links TRBV28 to TRBJ2-3, with TRBD2 matching over 10 bases. Germline V gene data show CDR1 as MDHEN and CDR2 as SYDVKM. The CDR3 is 15 residues long. V shed 3 bases and J 4 bases; nucleotides not matched to a gene: 4. CDR3 sequence: CASSLPSGSSDTQYF. In nucleotides, the CDR3 is TGTGCCAGCAGTTTGCCTAGCGGGAGTTCAGATACGCAGTATTTT.

The chain links TRBV7-8 to TRBJ1-2; TRBD1 matches at 10 bases. The CDR3 consists of 13 residues. The V gene end was trimmed by 5 bases and the J gene end by 7 bases; junction bases not matched to a gene: 4. Germline V gives CDR1 SGHVS, CDR2 FQNEAQ. The CDR3 reads CASSLRDRGGYTF. The CDR3 DNA follows: TGTGCCAGCAGCCTCCGGGACAGGGGTGGCTACACCTTC.

The chain uses TRBV5-4 and TRBJ2-2, with D possibly matching TRBD1 (7 bases). This CDR3 has 15 amino acids. V dropped 4 bases and J dropped 0 bases, with 10 bases sitting between them. Germline loops: CDR1 SGHNT, CDR2 YYREEE (reference sequence). CDR3 protein: CASSAGQPNTGELFF. The CDR3, as DNA: TGTGCCAGCAGCGCGGGACAGCCGAACACCGGGGAGCTGTTTTTT. The whole variable domain, filled in from reference TRBV5-4 and TRBJ2-2, reads ETGVTQSPTHLIKTRGQQVTLRCSSQSGHNTVSWYQQALGQGPQFIFQYYREEENGRGNFPPRFSGLQFPNYSSELNVNALELDDSALYLCASSAGQPNTGELFFGEGSRLTVL.

The V call is TRBV2, the J call TRBJ2-3, with 7 positions matching TRBD1. The germline V gene encodes CDR1 SNHLY and CDR2 FYNNEI. This CDR3 has 15 residues. V shed 5 bases and J 3 bases; nucleotides not matched to a gene: 8. Here the CDR3 DNA reads TGTGCCAGCAGTTCCTACAGGGGCCAGACAGATACGCAGTATTTT. Its protein product is CASSSYRGQTDTQYF.

The chain carries TRBV15 and TRBJ1-4; the D gene is possibly TRBD1 (5 bases). Germline V lookup: CDR1 LNHNV, CDR2 YYDKDF (reference sequence). This CDR3 spans 14 amino acids. Trimming cost V 1 base and J 8 bases, with 11 bases left between them. The CDR3 coding sequence is TGTGCCACCAGCAGAGGTCCAGGGCAGGAAAAACTGTTTTTT. Encoded protein: CATSRGPGQEKLFF.

The chain recombines TRBV4-2 with TRBJ1-3; D gene unclear. The CDR3 is made up of 14 amino acids. V was shortened by 3 bases and J by 2 bases, with 8 bases between the two germline ends. Germline V gene sequence: CDR1 LGHNA, CDR2 YNFKEQ. The CDR3 sequence is CASSHGETGNTIYF. The DNA for the CDR3 is TGTGCCAGCAGCCACGGAGAGACTGGAAACACCATATATTTT.

V and J are TRBV6-5 and TRBJ2-3; D ambiguous. Trimming stripped 0 bases from V and 1 base from J, with 5 bases between. Per the germline V gene, CDR1 is MNHEY and CDR2 is SVGAGI. The CDR3 has 14 residues. This chain's CDR3 is CASSYSAGTDTQYF. As DNA, the CDR3 is TGTGCCAGCAGTTACTCGGCGGGCACAGATACGCAGTATTTT.

This clone came up a few times. This sequence joins TRBV13 and TRBJ1-4; D call uncertain. The CDR3 extends over 15 amino acids. The V end lost 0 bases, the J end lost 5 bases, and 10 bases lay between the germline ends. The germline CDR1 and CDR2 sequences are PRHDT and FYEKMQ (reference sequence). The CDR3 loop reads CASSLGLGGNEKLFF. The CDR3 coding sequence is TGTGCCAGCAGCTTAGGGTTGGGCGGGAATGAAAAACTGTTTTTT.

The chain has TRBV7-9 and TRBJ2-7; D remains unclear. The CDR3 spans 12 residues. Trimming took 4 bases from V and 2 from J, leaving 6 bases between them. Germline lookup yields CDR1 SEHNR and CDR2 FQNEAQ (reference sequence). CDR3: CASSYSTYEQYF. DNA of the CDR3: TGTGCCAGCAGCTACTCCACCTACGAGCAGTACTTC.

This clone was seen more than once but under ten times. The chain has TRBV19 and TRBJ2-1; TRBD2 agrees at 9 bases. The CDR3 is 14 amino acids. Losses at the gene ends were 3 bases for V and 4 bases for J; bases not matched to a gene: 1. CDR1 and CDR2 (germline): LNHDA, SQIVND (reference sequence). The CDR3 DNA reads as TGTGCCAGTAGTATTAGCGGGAGTTACAATGAGCAGTTCTTC. Its protein product is CASSISGSYNEQFF.

The genes are TRBV18 and TRBJ2-3; D gene ambiguous. The CDR3 length is 15 residues. Germline V CDR1 and CDR2: KGHSH, LQKENI. Trimming took 1 base from V and 0 from J, leaving 8 bases between them. As DNA, the CDR3 is TGTGCCAGCTCACCACGAACTACCAGCACAGATACGCAGTATTTT. Translation: CASSPRTTSTDTQYF.

The genes are TRBV11-2 and TRBJ1-6; the match to TRBD1 covers 8 bases. The ends lost 7 bases at V and 9 bases at J; junction bases unmatched: 5. The germline gives CDR1 SGHAT, CDR2 FQNNGV. The CDR3 runs 13 residues. CDR3: CASKVDRGSPLHF. CDR3 DNA sequence: TGTGCCAGCAAAGTAGACAGGGGTTCACCCCTCCACTTT.

The chain couples TRBV2 to TRBJ2-7; 14 bases match TRBD2. The CDR3 runs to 15 residues. With 6 bases clipped from V and 3 bases from J, the junction kept 4 bases outside the gene matches. The germline gives CDR1 SNHLY, CDR2 FYNNEI. The CDR3 nucleotides read TGTGCCAGCAGAAACGGACTAGCGGGAGGCTACGAGCAGTACTTC. Protein sequence: CASRNGLAGGYEQYF.

A note on this clone: This sample also contains other DNA sequences that code for the same CDR3. Here the CDR3 reads CASSVGGENTGELFF. The CDR3 DNA sequence: TGTGCCAGCAGCGTAGGCGGGGAGAACACCGGGGAGCTGTTTTTT. The rearrangement joins TRBV9 to TRBJ2-2; possibly TRBD2 for D (6 bases). CDR3 length: 15 residues. The ends were cut back, 0 bases at V and 1 base at J, with 7 bases in the middle. CDR1 is SGDLS, CDR2 YYNGEE, per germline.

The rearrangement uses TRBV7-7 and TRBJ2-5; D is perhaps TRBD1 (5 bases). CDR1 and CDR2 from the germline V gene are SSHAT and FNYEAQ (reference sequence). The CDR3 is 13 residues long. The V gene lost 2 bases and the J gene lost 5 bases, with 9 bases spanning the gap. CDR3 protein: CASSLQRGETQYF. CDR3 nucleotides: TGTGCCAGCAGCTTACAAAGGGGCGAGACCCAGTACTTC.

This sequence joins TRBV7-8 and TRBJ2-7; D perhaps matches TRBD2 (6 bases). The V end was cut by 3 bases, the J end by 4 bases, with 13 bases between. Looked up from germline, CDR1 is SGHVS and CDR2 is FQNEAQ. The CDR3 loop spans 14 amino acids. CDR3 in amino acids: CASSLVDGGYEQYF. The DNA for the CDR3 is TGTGCCAGCAGCTTGGTGGACGGGGGTTACGAGCAGTACTTC.

V and J are TRBV27 and TRBJ1-1; no clear D. This CDR3 comprises 13 residues. Trimming cost V 4 bases and J 4 bases, with 10 bases left between them. Germline V gene sequence: CDR1 MNHEY, CDR2 SMNVEV (reference sequence). CDR3 DNA: TGTGCCAGCAGTTATCGGGGTACCACTGAAGCTTTCTTT. It codes for CASSYRGTTEAFF.

This chain joins TRBV4-1 and TRBJ2-1, with 11 bases aligning to TRBD2. CDR3 size: 15 residues. Germline V gene data show CDR1 as MGHRA and CDR2 as YSYEKL. The V and J ends lost 1 base and 4 bases, in that order; junction bases with no gene match: 0. The CDR3 region is CASSQVAGGYNEQFF. CDR3 coding DNA: TGCGCCAGCAGCCAAGTAGCGGGGGGGTACAATGAGCAGTTCTTC.

The chain is built from TRBV6-5 and TRBJ2-2; tentative D call: TRBD1 (6 bases). V gave up 5 bases and J gave up 7 bases, with 8 bases separating them. The germline CDR1 and CDR2 sequences are MNHEY and SVGAGI. CDR3 length equals 12 residues. This CDR3 reads CASSQGFGELFF. The CDR3 bases are TGTGCCAGCAGTCAGGGGTTCGGGGAGCTGTTTTTT.